The entry below gives a single T cell receptor beta chain sequence along with its context. The PCR was carried out with 60 Vbeta primers and 13 Jbeta primers. The repertoire was sequenced with immunoSEQ multiplex PCR; TCRdb's copy has only in-frame clones and lacks some. Found here are more than 140,000 clones, about four fifths of them singletons; the top ten hold around 6.1%. The data derive from a study of cytomegalovirus exposure and HLA in healthy donors. The CDR3 is made up of 15 amino acids. Looked up from germline, CDR1 is MDHEN and CDR2 is SYDVKM. Material: PBMCs. The V and J genes are TRBV28 and TRBJ2-5; weak D call: TRBD2 (5 bases). The assigned J gene may be wrong: the sequence end matches TRBJ2-7 better. This clonotype was sampled from a man between 25 and 39 years old in good health and CMV-seropositive. The CDR3 sequence is CATETPGYYSYEQYF. The CDR3 coding sequence is TGTGCCACCGAAACGCCGGGATATTACTCCTACGAGCAGTACTTC.